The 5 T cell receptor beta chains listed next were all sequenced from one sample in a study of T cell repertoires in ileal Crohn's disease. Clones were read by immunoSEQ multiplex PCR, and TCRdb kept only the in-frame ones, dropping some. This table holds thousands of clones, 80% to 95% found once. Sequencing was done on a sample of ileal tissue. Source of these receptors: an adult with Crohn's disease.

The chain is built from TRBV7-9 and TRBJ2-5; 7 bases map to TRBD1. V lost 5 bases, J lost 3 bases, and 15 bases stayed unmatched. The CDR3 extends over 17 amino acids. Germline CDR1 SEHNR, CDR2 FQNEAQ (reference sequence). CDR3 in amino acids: CASSEPRDRVWEETQYF. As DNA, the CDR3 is TGTGCCAGCAGCGAGCCCCGAGACAGGGTGTGGGAAGAGACCCAGTACTTC.

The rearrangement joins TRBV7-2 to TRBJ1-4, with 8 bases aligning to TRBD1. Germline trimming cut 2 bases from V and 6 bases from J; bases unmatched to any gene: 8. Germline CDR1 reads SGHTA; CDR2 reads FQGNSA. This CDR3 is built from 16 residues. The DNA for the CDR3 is TGTGCCAGCAGCTTAAGGACAGGGATAAAACATGAAAAACTGTTTTTT. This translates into CASSLRTGIKHEKLFF.

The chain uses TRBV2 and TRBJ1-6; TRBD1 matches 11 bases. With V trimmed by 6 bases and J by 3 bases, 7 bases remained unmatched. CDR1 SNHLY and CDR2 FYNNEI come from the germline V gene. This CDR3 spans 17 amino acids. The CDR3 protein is CASSRDRGWDYNSPLHF. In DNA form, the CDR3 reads TGTGCCAGCAGCCGGGACAGGGGGTGGGACTATAATTCACCCCTCCACTTT.

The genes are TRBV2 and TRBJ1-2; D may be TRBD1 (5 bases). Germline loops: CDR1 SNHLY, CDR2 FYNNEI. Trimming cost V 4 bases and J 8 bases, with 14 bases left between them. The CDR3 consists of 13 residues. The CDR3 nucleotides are TGTGCCAGCAGTGGCAGGGTATCGCGCGGCTACACCTTC. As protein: CASSGRVSRGYTF.

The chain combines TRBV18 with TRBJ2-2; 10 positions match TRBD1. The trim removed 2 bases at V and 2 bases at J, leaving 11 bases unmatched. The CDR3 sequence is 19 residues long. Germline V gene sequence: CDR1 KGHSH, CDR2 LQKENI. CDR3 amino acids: CASSPFLGQGTLNTGELFF. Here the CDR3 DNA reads TGTGCCAGCTCACCATTTCTGGGACAGGGGACTTTAAACACCGGGGAGCTGTTTTTT.